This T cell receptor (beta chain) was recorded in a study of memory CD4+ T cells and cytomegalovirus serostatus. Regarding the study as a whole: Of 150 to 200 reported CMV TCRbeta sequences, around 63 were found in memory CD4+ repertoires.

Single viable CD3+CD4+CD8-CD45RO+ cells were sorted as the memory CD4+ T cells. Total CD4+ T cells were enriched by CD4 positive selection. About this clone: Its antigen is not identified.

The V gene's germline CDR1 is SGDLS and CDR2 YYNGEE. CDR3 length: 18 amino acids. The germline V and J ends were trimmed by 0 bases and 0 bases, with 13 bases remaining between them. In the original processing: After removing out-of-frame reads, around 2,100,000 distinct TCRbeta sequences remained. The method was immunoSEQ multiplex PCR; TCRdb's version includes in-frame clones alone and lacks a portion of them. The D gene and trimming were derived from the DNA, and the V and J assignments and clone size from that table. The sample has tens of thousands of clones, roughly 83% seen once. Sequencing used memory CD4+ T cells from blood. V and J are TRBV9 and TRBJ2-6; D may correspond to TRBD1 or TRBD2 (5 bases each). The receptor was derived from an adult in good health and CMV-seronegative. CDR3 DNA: TGTGCCAGCAGCGTAGGCCCGGGGACGAGCTCTGGGGCCAACGTCCTGACTTTC. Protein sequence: CASSVGPGTSSGANVLTF.